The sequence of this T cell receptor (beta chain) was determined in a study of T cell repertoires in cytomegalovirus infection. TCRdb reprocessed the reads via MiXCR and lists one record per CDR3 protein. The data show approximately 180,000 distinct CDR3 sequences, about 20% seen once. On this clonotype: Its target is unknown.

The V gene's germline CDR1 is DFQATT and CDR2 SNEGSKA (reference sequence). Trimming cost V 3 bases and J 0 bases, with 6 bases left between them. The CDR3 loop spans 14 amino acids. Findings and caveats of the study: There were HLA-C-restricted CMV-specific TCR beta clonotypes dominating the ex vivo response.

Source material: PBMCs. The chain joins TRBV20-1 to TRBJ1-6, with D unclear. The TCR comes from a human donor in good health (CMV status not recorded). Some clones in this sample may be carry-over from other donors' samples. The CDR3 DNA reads TGCAGTGCTAGTTTTAGCTCCTATAATTCACCCCTCCACTTT. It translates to CSASFSSYNSPLHF.